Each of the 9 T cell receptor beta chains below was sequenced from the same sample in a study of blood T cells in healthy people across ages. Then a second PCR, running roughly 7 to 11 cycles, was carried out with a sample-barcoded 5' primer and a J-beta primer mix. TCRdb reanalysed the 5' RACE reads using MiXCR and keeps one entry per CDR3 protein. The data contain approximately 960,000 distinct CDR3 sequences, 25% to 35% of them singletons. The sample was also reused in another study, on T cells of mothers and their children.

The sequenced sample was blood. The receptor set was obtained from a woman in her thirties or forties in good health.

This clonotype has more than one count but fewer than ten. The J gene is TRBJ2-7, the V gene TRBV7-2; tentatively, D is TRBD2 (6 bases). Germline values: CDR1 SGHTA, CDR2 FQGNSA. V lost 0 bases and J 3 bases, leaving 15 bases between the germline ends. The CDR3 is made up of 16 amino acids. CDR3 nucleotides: TGTGCCAGCAGCTTAGCGTCGGCTAGCGACCTCTACGAGCAGTACTTC. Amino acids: CASSLASASDLYEQYF.

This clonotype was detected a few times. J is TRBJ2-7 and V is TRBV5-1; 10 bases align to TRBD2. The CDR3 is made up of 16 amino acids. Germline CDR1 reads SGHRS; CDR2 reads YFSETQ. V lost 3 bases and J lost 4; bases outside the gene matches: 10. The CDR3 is CASSSPSGGASYEQYF. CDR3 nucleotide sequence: TGCGCCAGCAGCTCCCCTAGCGGGGGAGCCTCTTACGAGCAGTACTTC.

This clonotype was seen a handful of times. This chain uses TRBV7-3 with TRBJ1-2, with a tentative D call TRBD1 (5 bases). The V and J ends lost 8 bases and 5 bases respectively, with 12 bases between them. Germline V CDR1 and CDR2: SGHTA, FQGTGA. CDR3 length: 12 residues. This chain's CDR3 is CASGATGYGYTF. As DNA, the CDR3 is TGTGCCAGCGGGGCCACAGGTTATGGCTACACCTTC.

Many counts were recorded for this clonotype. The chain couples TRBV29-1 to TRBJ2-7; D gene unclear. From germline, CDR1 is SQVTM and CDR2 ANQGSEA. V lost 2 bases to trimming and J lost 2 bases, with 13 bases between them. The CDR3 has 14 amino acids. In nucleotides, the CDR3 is TGCAGCGTTGAATTGCTACGGTTCCCCTACGAGCAGTACTTC. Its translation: CSVELLRFPYEQYF.

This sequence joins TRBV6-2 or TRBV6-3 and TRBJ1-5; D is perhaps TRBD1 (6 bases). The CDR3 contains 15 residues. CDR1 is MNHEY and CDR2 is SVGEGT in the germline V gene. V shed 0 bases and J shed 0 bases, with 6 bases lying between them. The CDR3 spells CASSYSGASNQPQHF. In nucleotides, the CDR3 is TGTGCCAGCAGTTACTCGGGGGCTAGCAATCAGCCCCAGCATTTT.

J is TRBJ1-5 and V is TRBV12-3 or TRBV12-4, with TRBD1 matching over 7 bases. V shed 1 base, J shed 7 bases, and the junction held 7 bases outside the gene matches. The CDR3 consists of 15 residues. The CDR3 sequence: CASSLGGGAGQPQHF. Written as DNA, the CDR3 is TGTGCCAGCAGTTTAGGAGGGGGCGCCGGACAGCCCCAGCATTTT.

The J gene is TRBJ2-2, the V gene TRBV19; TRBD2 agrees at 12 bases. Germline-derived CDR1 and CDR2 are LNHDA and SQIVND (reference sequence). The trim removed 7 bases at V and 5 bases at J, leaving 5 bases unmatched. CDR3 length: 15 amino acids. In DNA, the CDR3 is TGTGCCAGTACCCTAGCGGGGGGGCAAACCGGGGAGCTGTTTTTT. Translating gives CASTLAGGQTGELFF.

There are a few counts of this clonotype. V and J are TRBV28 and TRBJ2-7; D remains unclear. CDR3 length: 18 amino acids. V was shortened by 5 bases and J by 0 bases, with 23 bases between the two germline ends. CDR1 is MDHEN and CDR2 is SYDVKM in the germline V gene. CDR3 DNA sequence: TGTGCCAGCAGTCCCTCCCTTGGGGTCCTGAAAAGCTCCTACGAGCAGTACTTC. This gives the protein CASSPSLGVLKSSYEQYF. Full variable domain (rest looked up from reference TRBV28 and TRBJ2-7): DVKVTQSSRYLVKRTGEKVFLECVQDMDHENMFWYRQDPGLGLRLIYFSYDVKMKEKGDIPEGYSVSREKKERFSLILESASTNQTSMYLCASSPSLGVLKSSYEQYFGPGTRLTVT.

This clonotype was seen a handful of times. This CDR3 reads CSVASRVEGRAFF. The CDR3 region has the DNA TGCAGCGTTGCAAGCAGGGTAGAAGGACGAGCTTTCTTT. This sequence joins TRBV29-1 and TRBJ1-1, with D perhaps matching TRBD1 (5 bases). V was shortened by 4 bases and J by 10 bases, with 19 bases between the two germline ends. The CDR3 contains 13 residues. Germline V gene lookup returns CDR1 SQVTM and CDR2 ANQGSEA.